This is a list of T cell receptor beta chains from one sample in a study of CD8+CD57+ T cells in acquired aplastic anemia. TCRdb redid the calling of the reads with MiXCR, one entry per CDR3 protein. The table lists around 230,000 distinct CDR3 sequences, around 63% of them singletons, with about 29% in the top ten. The specimen sequenced was sorted CD4+, CD8+, or CD8+CD57+ T cells (not recorded which) from PBMCs. These receptors came from a human donor in good health. Both conserved end residues are part of each CDR3. The D gene is left open where the match is weak. Expanded clones are given a class, and other clones once, few, many or no size at all.

V gene: TRBV2; clone size: NA; J gene: TRBJ2-5; D gene: TRBD1; CDR3 protein: CASRAALGQGYGETQYF; CDR3 DNA: TGTGCCAGCCGGGCTGCCCTTGGACAGGGTTATGGAGAGACCCAGTACTTC
V gene: TRBV3-1; clone size: NA; J gene: TRBJ2-3; D gene: NA; CDR3 protein: CASSHSGTDTQYF; CDR3 DNA: TGTGCCAGCAGCCACAGTGGCACAGATACGCAGTATTTT
V gene: TRBV7-9; clone size: NA; J gene: TRBJ2-3; D gene: NA; CDR3 protein: CASSLSEDTQYF; CDR3 DNA: TGTGCCAGCAGCTTATCGGAGGATACGCAGTATTTT
V gene: TRBV19; clone size: few; J gene: TRBJ2-1; D gene: NA; CDR3 protein: CASSNPGADNYF; CDR3 DNA: TGTGCCAGTAGCAACCCCGGGGCGGATAATTACTTC
V gene: TRBV10-2; clone size: NA; J gene: TRBJ1-6; D gene: NA; CDR3 protein: CAISPGQGYYNSPLHF; CDR3 DNA: TGCGCCATCAGTCCGGGGCAGGGGTATTATAATTCACCCCTCCACTTT
V gene: TRBV24-1; clone size: NA; J gene: TRBJ2-1; D gene: TRBD1; CDR3 protein: CATSSTVGTGTGATNEQFF; CDR3 DNA: TGTGCCACCAGTTCGACGGTTGGGACTGGGACAGGAGCTACCAATGAGCAGTTCTTC
V gene: TRBV5-5; clone size: NA; J gene: TRBJ2-7; D gene: TRBD2; CDR3 protein: CASSVSGVGGEQYF; CDR3 DNA: TGTGCCAGCAGCGTTAGCGGGGTGGGTGGTGAGCAGTACTTC
V gene: TRBV5-1; clone size: NA; J gene: TRBJ2-7; D gene: TRBD1; CDR3 protein: CASSLFATGDAYEQYF; CDR3 DNA: TGCGCCAGCAGCTTGTTCGCGACAGGGGACGCCTACGAGCAGTACTTC
V gene: TRBV7-2; clone size: NA; J gene: TRBJ2-5; D gene: NA; CDR3 protein: CAGSLQVETQYF; CDR3 DNA: TGTGCCGGCAGCTTACAGGTAGAGACCCAGTACTTC
V gene: TRBV11-2; clone size: NA; J gene: TRBJ2-1; D gene: TRBD2; CDR3 protein: CASSLVLAGLGEQFF; CDR3 DNA: TGTGCCAGCAGCTTAGTACTAGCGGGATTGGGTGAGCAGTTCTTC
V gene: TRBV2; clone size: NA; J gene: TRBJ1-1; D gene: NA; CDR3 protein: CASSDKGGDTEAFF; CDR3 DNA: TGTGCCAGCAGTGACAAGGGAGGGGACACTGAAGCTTTCTTT
V gene: TRBV7-8; clone size: NA; J gene: TRBJ1-6; D gene: NA; CDR3 protein: CASNPRGGYSPLHF; CDR3 DNA: TGTGCCAGCAACCCTCGTGGCGGCTATTCACCCCTCCACTTT
V gene: TRBV12-3/TRBV12-4; clone size: NA; J gene: TRBJ2-3; D gene: TRBD1; CDR3 protein: CASSPGTGSTDTQYF; CDR3 DNA: TGTGCCAGCAGCCCCGGGACAGGGAGCACAGATACGCAGTATTTT
V gene: TRBV25-1; clone size: NA; J gene: TRBJ2-2; D gene: NA; CDR3 protein: CASSEGGLRQGPQGCANTGELFF; CDR3 DNA: TGTGCCAGCAGTGAGGGGGGTTTGCGCCAGGGTCCCCAGGGCTGTGCGAACACCGGGGAGCTGTTTTTT
V gene: TRBV20-1; clone size: NA; J gene: TRBJ1-2; D gene: NA; CDR3 protein: CSARDPRYGYTF; CDR3 DNA: TGCAGTGCTAGAGATCCTAGATATGGCTACACCTTC
V gene: TRBV4-1; clone size: once; J gene: TRBJ1-5; D gene: NA; CDR3 protein: CATGPEGYSNQPQHF; CDR3 DNA: TGTGCCACTGGACCGGAGGGGTATAGCAATCAGCCCCAGCATTTT
V gene: TRBV19; clone size: NA; J gene: TRBJ1-1; D gene: NA; CDR3 protein: CASATGTSHEAFF; CDR3 DNA: TGTGCCAGTGCGACCGGGACCTCCCATGAAGCTTTCTTT
V gene: TRBV10-3; clone size: NA; J gene: TRBJ2-6; D gene: TRBD2; CDR3 protein: CAISLSGSSGANVLTF; CDR3 DNA: TGTGCCATCAGCCTTAGCGGGAGCTCTGGGGCCAACGTCCTGACTTTC
V gene: TRBV20-1; clone size: few; J gene: TRBJ2-1; D gene: NA; CDR3 protein: CSAPRGNEQFF; CDR3 DNA: TGCAGTGCTCCAAGGGGCAATGAGCAGTTCTTC
V gene: TRBV5-1; clone size: NA; J gene: TRBJ1-6; D gene: NA; CDR3 protein: CASSLVTGPNSPLHF; CDR3 DNA: TGCGCCAGCAGCTTGGTCACGGGTCCTAATTCACCCCTCCACTTT
V gene: TRBV6-4; clone size: many; J gene: TRBJ2-2; D gene: TRBD2; CDR3 protein: CASSLGGSTGELFF; CDR3 DNA: TGTGCCAGCAGCCTGGGGGGGAGCACCGGGGAGCTGTTTTTT
V gene: TRBV7-9; clone size: NA; J gene: TRBJ2-7; D gene: NA; CDR3 protein: CASSSSQPEQYF; CDR3 DNA: TGTGCCAGCAGCTCCTCCCAGCCCGAGCAGTACTTC
V gene: TRBV19; clone size: NA; J gene: TRBJ2-7; D gene: TRBD2; CDR3 protein: CASSSLAGATYEQYF; CDR3 DNA: TGTGCCAGTAGTTCCCTAGCGGGGGCTACCTACGAGCAGTACTTC
V gene: TRBV6-6; clone size: NA; J gene: TRBJ1-2; D gene: NA; CDR3 protein: CASRVGGGGYTF; CDR3 DNA: TGTGCCAGCAGAGTTGGGGGAGGTGGCTACACCTTC
V gene: TRBV25-1; clone size: NA; J gene: TRBJ1-4; D gene: NA; CDR3 protein: CASSEWVGGTEKLFF; CDR3 DNA: TGTGCCAGCAGTGAATGGGTAGGGGGTACTGAAAAACTGTTTTTT
V gene: TRBV15; clone size: NA; J gene: TRBJ2-5; D gene: TRBD2; CDR3 protein: CATSRARGRAKYF; CDR3 DNA: TGTGCCACCAGCAGAGCCCGCGGGAGGGCCAAGTACTTC